What follows are 22 T cell receptor beta chains derived from one specimen sequenced in a study of blood T cells in healthy people across ages. Using a J-beta primer mix together with a sample-barcoded 5' primer, a second PCR was run for about 6 to 12 cycles. TCRdb called the 5' RACE reads again in MiXCR, with one record for every CDR3 protein. The table records some 1.5 million distinct CDR3 sequences, approximately 43% of them present only once. The sequenced sample consisted of blood. Source of these receptors: a woman aged 18-30 years in good health.

This sequence joins TRBV6-6 and TRBJ2-1; no firm D call. Per germline, CDR1 MNHNY and CDR2 SVGAGI (reference sequence). CDR3 length equals 12 residues. Deletions cut 5 bases from V and 6 bases from J, with 8 bases between. The CDR3 nucleotides read TGTGCCAGCAGTCACGGGTCCAATGAGCAGTTCTTC. This codes for CASSHGSNEQFF.

The V gene is TRBV2, the J gene TRBJ2-3, with 7 bases aligning to TRBD2. The CDR3 is made up of 16 amino acids. CDR1 is SNHLY and CDR2 is FYNNEI in the germline V gene. V lost 5 bases, J lost 3 bases, and 11 bases stayed unmatched. The CDR3 bases are TGTGCCAGCAGTATTCAGCCGGCGGGGGAGACAGATACGCAGTATTTT. This encodes CASSIQPAGETDTQYF. The whole variable domain, remainder taken from reference TRBV2 and TRBJ2-3, is EPEVTQTPSHQVTQMGQEVILRCVPISNHLYFYWYRQILGQKVEFLVSFYNNEISEKSEIFDDQFSVERPDGSNFTLKIRSTKLEDSAMYFCASSIQPAGETDTQYFGPGTRLTVL.

The chain recombines TRBV20-1 with TRBJ2-7, with unresolved D. The CDR3 has 13 amino acids. Trimming shortened V by 1 base and J by 0 bases, and 7 bases separated the two germline ends. Germline assignment: CDR1 DFQATT and CDR2 SNEGSKA (reference sequence). The CDR3 sequence: CSARVLVSYEQYF. In DNA form, the CDR3 reads TGCAGTGCTAGAGTGCTGGTCTCCTACGAGCAGTACTTC.

This rearrangement joins TRBV7-2 to TRBJ2-5, with D possibly called TRBD1 or TRBD2 (5 bases each). V shed 1 base and J shed 11 bases, with 14 bases lying between them. CDR3 length: 13 residues. Per germline, CDR1 SGHTA and CDR2 FQGNSA. CDR3 amino acids: CASSLERGHEQYF. For the CDR3, the DNA is TGTGCCAGCAGCTTAGAACGGGGCCATGAGCAGTACTTC.

V and J are TRBV6-5 and TRBJ1-4; no reliable D call. V lost 7 bases, J lost 10 bases, and 13 bases lay in between. The CDR3 totals 12 residues. Germline CDR1 and CDR2: MNHEY and SVGAGI. The CDR3 DNA sequence: TGTGCCAGCATCTTCACGGAGGGAAAACTGTTTTTT. Residues: CASIFTEGKLFF.

This chain links TRBV5-1 with TRBJ2-7; D tentatively reads TRBD1 or TRBD2 (5 bases each). Trimming shortened V by 3 bases and J by 1 base, and 11 bases separated the two germline ends. Germline CDR1 and CDR2: SGHRS and YFSETQ. The CDR3 runs to 14 residues. The DNA for the CDR3 is TGCGCCAGCAGCTACCCCGAGGGGTCCTACGAGCAGTACTTC. Protein sequence: CASSYPEGSYEQYF.

The chain carries TRBV9 and TRBJ2-1, with a possible D match to TRBD2 (6 bases). Trimming took 2 bases from V and 2 from J, leaving 14 bases between them. CDR1 is SGDLS and CDR2 is YYNGEE in the germline V gene. There are 16 residues in the CDR3. The CDR3 region is CASSVGYSGPYNEQFF. CDR3 coding DNA: TGTGCCAGCAGCGTCGGCTATAGCGGACCCTACAATGAGCAGTTCTTC.

The genes are TRBV29-1 and TRBJ2-1; D is perhaps TRBD1 (5 bases). Per the germline V gene, CDR1 is SQVTM and CDR2 is ANQGSEA. The CDR3 is 14 residues long. With 8 bases removed from V and 8 bases from J, the gap between germline ends came to 22 bases. The CDR3 nucleotides read TGCAGCCTGCCTGCAGGGTGCATTTACGATGAGCAGTTCTTC. Protein: CSLPAGCIYDEQFF.

With respect to this clonotype: Relative to the germline gene, one junction end is altered; a read error may explain this. The chain uses TRBV9 and TRBJ2-3, with D tentatively TRBD2 (5 bases). The CDR3 is made up of 14 amino acids. Germline CDR1 is SGDLS and CDR2 is YYNGEE. The CDR3 DNA reads TGTGCCAGCAGCGTAACCGGGGATGCAGATACACAGTATTTT. Amino acids: CASSVTGDADTQYF.

This clonotype was found once. V is TRBV27 and J is TRBJ1-1, with D perhaps matching TRBD1 (6 bases). Trimming took off 5 bases at V and 4 bases at J, with 14 bases between the two ends. CDR3 length equals 14 residues. Germline CDR1 is MNHEY and CDR2 is SMNVEV (reference sequence). Written as DNA, the CDR3 is TGTGCCAGCAGTCCGGGGGCTTGGGGCACTGAAGCTTTCTTT. Protein sequence: CASSPGAWGTEAFF.

The V and J genes are TRBV13 and TRBJ2-3; D not resolved. The CDR3 totals 15 residues. CDR1 is PRHDT, CDR2 FYEKMQ, per germline (reference sequence). V was cut by 1 base and J by 6 bases, with 14 bases left in between. The CDR3 protein is CASSLDADSPDTQYF. CDR3 coding DNA: TGTGCCAGCAGCTTAGACGCAGATAGTCCGGATACGCAGTATTTT.

The chain couples TRBV3-1 to TRBJ1-4, with 10 bases fitting TRBD1. V was clipped by 2 bases and J by 0 bases; unmatched bases: 6. Germline-derived CDR1 and CDR2 are LGHDT and YNNKEL (reference sequence). This CDR3 has 18 amino acids. Here the CDR3 reads CASSQWTGGFATNEKLFF. CDR3 bases: TGTGCCAGCAGCCAATGGACAGGGGGATTTGCAACTAATGAAAAACTGTTTTTT.

This clonotype has just a few counts. The chain is built from TRBV24-1 and TRBJ2-2; D is unresolved. The germline gives CDR1 KGHDR, CDR2 SFDVKD. Deletions cut 8 bases from V and 4 bases from J, with 16 bases between. This CDR3 spans 15 amino acids. The CDR3 sequence: CATKYKGGGTGELFF. The DNA of the CDR3 is TGTGCCACCAAGTATAAGGGCGGCGGCACCGGGGAGCTGTTTTTT.

The rearrangement joins TRBV7-2 to TRBJ2-5; weak D call: TRBD2 (6 bases). Germline V gene data show CDR1 as SGHTA and CDR2 as FQGNSA. The ends were cut back, 3 bases at V and 5 bases at J, with 19 bases in the middle. There are 16 residues in the CDR3. The CDR3 DNA reads as TGTGCCAGCAGCTTGTCTGTCACGGGAGTGTCGGAGACCCAGTACTTC. Translated, it gives CASSLSVTGVSETQYF.

The rearrangement uses TRBV7-9 and TRBJ2-5; D call uncertain. The J call may not be correct, given that the DNA end is closer to TRBJ2-7. In germline, CDR1 is SEHNR, CDR2 FQNEAQ (reference sequence). The CDR3 loop spans 13 amino acids. The CDR3 region is CASSGRVSYEQYV. The CDR3 nucleotides read TGTGCCAGCAGCGGTAGGGTTTCCTACGAGCAGTACGTC.

This chain uses TRBV18 with TRBJ2-5; D possibly corresponds to TRBD1 (6 bases). The J call may be in error: the DNA end matches TRBJ2-7 better. The V gene's germline CDR1 is KGHSH and CDR2 LQKENI. The CDR3 length is 15 residues. DNA for the CDR3: TGTGCCAGCTCACCGCCCCGGACAGTCTCCTACGAGCAGTACTTC. It yields the protein CASSPPRTVSYEQYF.

This CDR3 reads CAWTTGNTEAFF. As DNA, the CDR3 is TGTGCCTGGACCACCGGGAACACTGAAGCTTTCTTT. This chain uses TRBV30 with TRBJ1-1; D remains unclear. The V gene's germline CDR1 is GTSNPN and CDR2 SVGIG (reference sequence). The CDR3 runs 12 residues. Trimming pared 4 bases from V and 1 base from J, leaving 7 bases between. Drawing the rest from reference TRBV30 and TRBJ1-1, the complete variable domain is SQTIHQWPATLVQPVGSPLSLECTVEGTSNPNLYWYRQAAGRGLQLLFYSVGIGQISSEVPQNLSASRPQDRQFILSSKKLLLSDSGFYLCAWTTGNTEAFFGQGTRLTVV.

The rearrangement links TRBV7-8 to TRBJ2-5; D ambiguous. Gene TRBJ2-7 matches the end of the DNA better, so the J call may be wrong. The CDR3 spans 16 residues. CDR1 is SGHVS, CDR2 FQNEAQ, per germline. The CDR3 sequence is CASSLGVERPSYEQYF. The CDR3 nucleotides read TGTGCCAGCAGCTTAGGGGTGGAGCGACCTTCCTACGAGCAGTACTTC.

This clonotype was picked up a small number of times. This chain uses TRBV2 with TRBJ2-4, with 12 bases lining up with TRBD2. V lost 6 bases to trimming and J lost 4 bases; unmatched junction nucleotides: 4. The CDR3 is made up of 15 amino acids. Germline V gene data show CDR1 as SNHLY and CDR2 as FYNNEI. The CDR3 nucleotides read TGTGCCAGCAGGGGACTAGCGGGCCTTAAAAACATTCAGTACTTC. Translated: CASRGLAGLKNIQYF.

This clonotype came up once. The chain employs TRBV30 and TRBJ1-6; D unresolved. CDR3 length: 13 amino acids. Deletions cut 2 bases from V and 7 bases from J, with 9 bases between. Germline V gene lookup returns CDR1 GTSNPN and CDR2 SVGIG (reference sequence). CDR3 loop: CAWSLLVNSPLHF. The CDR3 DNA reads as TGTGCCTGGAGTTTACTCGTAAATTCACCCCTCCACTTT.

This clonotype was seen just once. The chain links TRBV5-1 to TRBJ2-1; a possible D gene is TRBD2 (6 bases). Germline CDR1 reads SGHRS; CDR2 reads YFSETQ. The CDR3 is made up of 18 amino acids. Trimming left V 5 bases short and J 4 bases short, with 25 bases between. DNA for the CDR3: TGCGCCAGCAGACGAATCACGTCCGGGACTGAAAGGTACAATGAGCAGTTCTTC. Protein: CASRRITSGTERYNEQFF.

The V and J genes are TRBV20-1 and TRBJ2-5; 14 nucleotides agree with TRBD2. The CDR3 totals 14 residues. CDR1 and CDR2 (germline): DFQATT, SNEGSKA (reference sequence). Germline trimming cut 6 bases from V and 5 bases from J; bases unmatched to any gene: 5. CDR3 sequence: CSARTSGRLETQYF. CDR3 DNA: TGCAGTGCCCGGACTAGCGGGAGGCTTGAGACCCAGTACTTC.